The 32 T cell receptor beta chains below all came from one sample that was sequenced in a study of T-cell memory formation after mild COVID-19. TCRdb re-called the 5' RACE reads with MiXCR, one entry per CDR3 protein. The sample has about 88,000 distinct CDR3 sequences, around 27% seen once; the top ten hold less than 55%. The sequencing sample was made of PBMCs or a T cell subset sorted from them (not recorded which). Receptor source: a young man who had mild COVID-19 (a few samples of this study predate the infection). Cell type and time point are not known.

V is TRBV6-6 and J is TRBJ1-1; TRBD1 might be the D (6 bases). Germline CDR1 reads MNHNY; CDR2 reads SVGAGI (reference sequence). The V and J ends lost 5 bases and 11 bases respectively, with 18 bases between them. This CDR3 is 13 amino acids long. Here the CDR3 DNA reads TGTGCCAGCAGTCAAGGACAGTACCTGCCCGCTTTCTTT. Translation: CASSQGQYLPAFF.

The J gene is TRBJ1-1, the V gene TRBV2; D gene uncertain. The germline gives CDR1 SNHLY, CDR2 FYNNEI. CDR3 size: 14 residues. The ends were cut back, 11 bases at V and 0 bases at J, with 16 bases in the middle. Written as DNA, the CDR3 is TGTGCCGCGCAGAGAAGGGCCATGAACACTGAAGCTTTCTTT. Translated, it gives CAAQRRAMNTEAFF.

This chain joins TRBV25-1 and TRBJ2-1; 8 bases line up with TRBD1. This CDR3 is 16 amino acids long. V trimming: 3 bases; J trimming: 2 bases; junction bases outside the gene matches: 6. Germline CDR1 MGHDK, CDR2 SYGVNS. The CDR3 loop is CASSDWTGRPYNEQFF. CDR3 bases: TGTGCCAGCAGTGATTGGACAGGGAGGCCCTACAATGAGCAGTTCTTC.

This clonotype has just a few counts. The J gene is TRBJ1-4, the V gene TRBV4-1, with D uncertain. Germline V gene data show CDR1 as MGHRA and CDR2 as YSYEKL. The CDR3 has 14 residues. V gave up 2 bases and J gave up 5 bases, with 9 bases separating them. CDR3 region: CASSQRQENEKLFF. CDR3 sequence (DNA): TGCGCCAGCAGCCAACGGCAGGAAAATGAAAAACTGTTTTTT.

V usage is TRBV7-9 and J usage is TRBJ2-5; TRBD2 is a possible D gene (5 bases). The CDR3 extends over 16 amino acids. Trimming took off 7 bases at V and 3 bases at J, with 21 bases between the two ends. Germline values: CDR1 SEHNR, CDR2 FQNEAQ (reference sequence). The CDR3 is CASTPGILALEETQYF. In DNA, the CDR3 is TGTGCCAGCACCCCCGGGATCCTAGCCCTGGAAGAGACCCAGTACTTC.

The chain has TRBV5-1 and TRBJ1-2; 9 nucleotides line up with TRBD1. Germline-derived CDR1 and CDR2 are SGHRS and YFSETQ. The V segment lost 3 bases and the J segment 4 bases; nucleotides outside the gene matches: 4. This CDR3 region has 14 residues. This chain's CDR3 is CASSSTGGSYGYTF. The CDR3 DNA sequence: TGCGCCAGCAGCTCGACAGGGGGGAGCTATGGCTACACCTTC.

V usage is TRBV7-2 and J usage is TRBJ2-7, with D possibly matching TRBD2 (6 bases). Trimming removed 2 bases at V and 2 bases at J, with 13 bases between. Germline CDR1 reads SGHTA; CDR2 reads FQGNSA. This CDR3 comprises 15 residues. The CDR3 region has the DNA TGTGCCAGCAGCTTATTTCGGGGGATCCCCTACGAGCAGTACTTC. It encodes CASSLFRGIPYEQYF.

The V and J genes are TRBV28 and TRBJ2-7; D is unresolved. Germline V gives CDR1 MDHEN, CDR2 SYDVKM. The ends were cut back, 6 bases at V and 1 base at J, with 7 bases in the middle. The CDR3 has 12 residues. The CDR3: CASSMDSYEQYV. DNA of the CDR3: TGTGCCAGCAGCATGGATTCCTACGAGCAGTACGTC.

This clonotype was observed a handful of times. The chain couples TRBV9 to TRBJ1-1, with unresolved D. Germline V CDR1 and CDR2: SGDLS, YYNGEE. Trimming removed 5 bases from V and 4 bases from J, with 15 bases in between. The CDR3 consists of 14 residues. CDR3 region: CASSPVGPGTEAFF. CDR3 sequence (DNA): TGTGCCAGCAGTCCAGTGGGCCCTGGCACTGAAGCTTTCTTT.

This clonotype was counted between two and nine times. CDR3 coding DNA: TGTGCCAGCAGCTTAGGAATGGGGGCCAATGAGCAGTTCTTC. It encodes CASSLGMGANEQFF. The chain employs TRBV7-2 and TRBJ2-1, with D maybe TRBD1 (6 bases). Germline assignment: CDR1 SGHTA and CDR2 FQGNSA. The CDR3 is 14 residues long. Trimming stripped 1 base from V and 6 bases from J, with 10 bases between.

This clonotype was counted only a few times. The chain links TRBV11-2 to TRBJ1-1; no clear D gene. The V end lost 0 bases, the J end lost 8 bases, and 7 bases lay between the germline ends. CDR1 is SGHAT and CDR2 is FQNNGV in the germline V gene. The CDR3 contains 12 residues. CDR3 nucleotide sequence: TGTGCCAGCAGCTTAGATGGTAGCGAAGCTTTCTTT. It is translated as CASSLDGSEAFF.

J is TRBJ2-1 and V is TRBV7-9; D unresolved. Germline CDR1 is SEHNR and CDR2 is FQNEAQ (reference sequence). This CDR3 has 11 amino acids. Trimming shortened V by 4 bases and J by 12 bases, and 10 bases separated the two germline ends. CDR3 DNA sequence: TGTGCCAGCAGCTCACTCGAGTGGCAGTTCTTC. It yields the protein CASSSLEWQFF.

V gene TRBV6-2 or TRBV6-3 combines with J gene TRBJ2-5, with unresolved D. V was cut by 6 bases and J by 5 bases, with 22 bases left in between. This CDR3 is 16 amino acids long. CDR1 MNHEY and CDR2 SVGEGT come from the germline V gene. This CDR3 is CASSRRGSPLRETQYF. The CDR3 DNA sequence: TGTGCCAGCAGCCGTCGCGGTAGCCCCCTTCGGGAGACCCAGTACTTC.

Only a few counts were recorded for this clonotype. The chain links TRBV5-1 to TRBJ2-5; TRBD2 is a possible D gene (7 bases). Trimming removed 7 bases at V and 0 bases at J, with 19 bases between. The CDR3 sequence is 16 residues long. Germline V gene data show CDR1 as SGHRS and CDR2 as YFSETQ. The CDR3 bases are TGCGCCAGCTTGTCGGGGGGCGAGATATACCAAGAGACCCAGTACTTC. Translated, it gives CASLSGGEIYQETQYF.

The J gene is TRBJ1-2, the V gene TRBV2; D might be TRBD1 (5 bases). This CDR3 spans 13 amino acids. Trimming stripped 7 bases from V and 7 bases from J, with 16 bases between. Germline assignment: CDR1 SNHLY and CDR2 FYNNEI. As DNA, the CDR3 is TGTGCCAGCACCGGGGCCATCATAGGTGGCTACACCTTC. This gives the protein CASTGAIIGGYTF.

V is TRBV7-9 and J is TRBJ1-5; D ambiguous. CDR3 length: 14 residues. Trimming removed 3 bases at V and 3 bases at J, with 9 bases between. The germline V gene has CDR1 SEHNR and CDR2 FQNEAQ (reference sequence). The CDR3 DNA reads TGTGCCAGCAGCTTGGAGGACTTCAATCAGCCCCAGCATTTT. It codes for CASSLEDFNQPQHF. Full variable domain (rest looked up from reference TRBV7-9 and TRBJ1-5): DTGVSQNPRHKITKRGQNVTFRCDPISEHNRLYWYRQTLGQGPEFLTYFQNEAQLEKSRLLSDRFSAERPKGSFSTLEIQRTEQGDSAMYLCASSLEDFNQPQHFGDGTRLSIL.

The chain uses TRBV7-9 and TRBJ1-2; possibly TRBD1 for D (5 bases). V lost 6 bases to trimming and J lost 4 bases, with 15 bases between them. The CDR3 extends over 14 amino acids. CDR1 SEHNR and CDR2 FQNEAQ come from the germline V gene (reference sequence). The CDR3 coding sequence is TGTGCCAGCAGTGGCCGGGACCGGGGCTATGGCTACACCTTC. Translated, it gives CASSGRDRGYGYTF.

This sequence joins TRBV4-2 and TRBJ2-1; no firm D call. The V end was cut by 1 base, the J end by 4 bases, with 8 bases between. Looked up from germline, CDR1 is LGHNA and CDR2 is YNFKEQ. This CDR3 is 14 amino acids long. CDR3 in DNA: TGTGCCAGCAGCCAAGGTGGCTATTACAATGAGCAGTTCTTC. Translation: CASSQGGYYNEQFF.

The table lists this clonotype with a few counts. This sequence joins TRBV4-1 and TRBJ2-1; 8 bases are shared with TRBD1. J lost 5 bases, V lost 0 bases, and 9 bases had no gene match. The germline CDR1 and CDR2 sequences are MGHRA and YSYEKL. This CDR3 has 17 amino acids. CDR3 residues: CASSQDVTGGLNNEQFF. The CDR3 DNA follows: TGCGCCAGCAGCCAAGACGTAACAGGGGGTTTGAACAATGAGCAGTTCTTC.

This clonotype has a handful of counts. The chain has TRBV7-9 and TRBJ2-7; D is unclear. Germline lookup yields CDR1 SEHNR and CDR2 FQNEAQ (reference sequence). With 1 base removed from V and 2 bases from J, the gap between germline ends came to 6 bases. The CDR3 totals 13 residues. The CDR3 sequence: CASSLDGPYEQYV. As DNA, the CDR3 is TGTGCCAGCAGCTTAGACGGGCCCTACGAGCAGTACGTC.

This clonotype was found a few times. This chain uses TRBV5-1 with TRBJ1-2, with D hard to call. CDR3 size: 15 residues. Germline loops: CDR1 SGHRS, CDR2 YFSETQ. Trimming removed 2 bases from V and 0 bases from J, with 11 bases in between. CDR3 loop: CASSFMALTNYGYTF. CDR3 bases: TGCGCCAGCAGCTTTATGGCGCTCACTAACTATGGCTACACCTTC.

The rearrangement joins TRBV5-1 to TRBJ1-1; D may be TRBD1 (5 bases). Per the germline V gene, CDR1 is SGHRS and CDR2 is YFSETQ. The CDR3 loop spans 15 amino acids. Trimming shortened V by 4 bases and J by 3 bases, and 16 bases separated the two germline ends. CDR3 nucleotides: TGCGCCAGCAGCGCGCGGGGCGCGGAGGACACTGAAGCTTTCTTT. Protein sequence: CASSARGAEDTEAFF.

This rearrangement joins TRBV7-6 to TRBJ2-5; TRBD1 matches 8 bases. The germline gives CDR1 SGHVS, CDR2 FNYEAQ. V was pared by 6 bases and J by 0 bases, with 9 bases of the junction left unmatched. The CDR3 is 16 amino acids. The CDR3 reads CASRKDREVYQETQYF. CDR3 nucleotide sequence: TGTGCCAGCAGAAAGGACAGGGAGGTCTACCAAGAGACCCAGTACTTC.

This clonotype was seen a few times. The chain has TRBV20-1 and TRBJ1-2; D call uncertain. The CDR3 loop spans 12 amino acids. V was cut by 3 bases and J by 4 bases, with 9 bases left in between. The germline V gene encodes CDR1 DFQATT and CDR2 SNEGSKA (reference sequence). CDR3 bases: TGCAGTGCTAGGGGTTATCCCTATGGCTACACCTTC. Amino acids: CSARGYPYGYTF.

The genes are TRBV7-3 and TRBJ2-5; a weak D match, TRBD1 (5 bases). Germline V lookup: CDR1 SGHTA, CDR2 FQGTGA. The CDR3 has 13 residues. V was cut by 6 bases and J by 5 bases, with 13 bases left in between. CDR3 DNA sequence: TGTGCCAGCAGGGAAGGGGCCAGGGAGACCCAGTACTTC. It yields the protein CASREGARETQYF.

The J gene is TRBJ2-2, the V gene TRBV7-3; TRBD1 matches at 8 bases. The CDR3 is 18 residues long. CDR1 is SGHTA, CDR2 FQGTGA, per germline. V dropped 1 base and J dropped 4; count of bases not matched to a gene: 11. The CDR3 loop is CASSLNLDGRGRTGELFF. The CDR3 coding sequence is TGTGCCAGCAGCTTAAATTTGGATGGCAGGGGGCGCACCGGGGAGCTGTTTTTT.

Concerning this clonotype itself: The germline gene is not matched at one end of the junction; a read error may be the cause. The rearrangement links TRBV12-3 or TRBV12-4 to TRBJ2-7; the match to TRBD1 covers 7 bases. The CDR3 covers 11 residues. The CDR3 region is CASSIPGQVRF. In nucleotides, the CDR3 is TGTGCCAGCAGTATACCCGGACAGGTTAGGTTC.

The genes are TRBV4-1 and TRBJ1-1; no clear D gene. CDR1 MGHRA and CDR2 YSYEKL come from the germline V gene. V was pared by 1 base and J by 5 bases, with 11 bases between. The CDR3 is 14 residues long. CDR3 in amino acids: CASSQVQDGTEAFF. The CDR3 DNA follows: TGCGCCAGCAGCCAAGTCCAGGATGGGACTGAAGCTTTCTTT.

The V gene is TRBV5-1, the J gene TRBJ1-5, with a tentative D call TRBD1 (5 bases). Germline values: CDR1 SGHRS, CDR2 YFSETQ. The CDR3 covers 15 residues. The V end was cut by 2 bases, the J end by 1 base, with 10 bases between. CDR3 DNA: TGCGCCAGCAGCTTAACGGGACTAAGCAATCAGCCCCAGCATTTT. Protein sequence: CASSLTGLSNQPQHF. The full variable domain, with the rest looked up from reference TRBV5-1 and TRBJ1-5, is KAGVTQTPRYLIKTRGQQVTLSCSPISGHRSVSWYQQTPGQGLQFLFEYFSETQRNKGNFPGRFSGRQFSNSRSEMNVSTLELGDSALYLCASSLTGLSNQPQHFGDGTRLSIL.

Only a few counts were recorded for this clonotype. The chain recombines TRBV7-6 with TRBJ2-1; 8 bases map to TRBD2. Germline V lookup: CDR1 SGHVS, CDR2 FNYEAQ. Trimming cost V 0 bases and J 4 bases; bases outside gene matches: 2. The CDR3 loop spans 15 amino acids. The CDR3 DNA follows: TGTGCCAGCAGCTTAGCGGCGGGGGGATACAATGAGCAGTTCTTC. Translation: CASSLAAGGYNEQFF.

This chain connects TRBV10-3 to TRBJ2-7; 7 bases are shared with TRBD1. After removal of 2 bases from V and 0 bases from J, the junction contained 1 base not matched to a gene. The CDR3 sequence is 14 residues long. Germline lookup yields CDR1 ENHRY and CDR2 SYGVKD. CDR3 loop: CAISEGDSSYEQYF. The DNA of the CDR3 is TGTGCCATCAGTGAGGGGGACAGCTCCTACGAGCAGTACTTC.

This clonotype was detected a few times. The genes are TRBV6-2 or TRBV6-3 and TRBJ2-2, with TRBD1 matching 8 bases. This CDR3 comprises 16 residues. The V segment lost 2 bases and the J segment 4 bases; nucleotides outside the gene matches: 6. Germline V gene lookup returns CDR1 MNHEY and CDR2 SVGEGT. In nucleotides, the CDR3 is TGTGCCAGCAGTTACCCCAGGGACAGGCCCACCGGGGAGCTGTTTTTT. Protein product: CASSYPRDRPTGELFF.